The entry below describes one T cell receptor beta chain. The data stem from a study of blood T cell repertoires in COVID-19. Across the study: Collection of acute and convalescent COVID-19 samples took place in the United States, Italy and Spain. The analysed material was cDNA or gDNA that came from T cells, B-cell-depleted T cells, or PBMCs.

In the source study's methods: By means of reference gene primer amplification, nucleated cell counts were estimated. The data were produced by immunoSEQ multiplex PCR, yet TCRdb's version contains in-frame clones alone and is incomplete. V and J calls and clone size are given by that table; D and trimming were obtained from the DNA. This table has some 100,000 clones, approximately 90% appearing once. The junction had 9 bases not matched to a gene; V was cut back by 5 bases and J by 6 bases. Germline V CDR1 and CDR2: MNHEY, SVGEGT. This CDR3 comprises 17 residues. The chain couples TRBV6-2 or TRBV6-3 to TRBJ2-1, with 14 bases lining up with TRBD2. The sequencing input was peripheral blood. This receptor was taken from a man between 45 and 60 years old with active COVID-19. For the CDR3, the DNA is TGTGCCAGCAGTCTGGGACTAGCGGGAGTTCTTGGCAATGAGCAGTTCTTC. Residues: CASSLGLAGVLGNEQFF.